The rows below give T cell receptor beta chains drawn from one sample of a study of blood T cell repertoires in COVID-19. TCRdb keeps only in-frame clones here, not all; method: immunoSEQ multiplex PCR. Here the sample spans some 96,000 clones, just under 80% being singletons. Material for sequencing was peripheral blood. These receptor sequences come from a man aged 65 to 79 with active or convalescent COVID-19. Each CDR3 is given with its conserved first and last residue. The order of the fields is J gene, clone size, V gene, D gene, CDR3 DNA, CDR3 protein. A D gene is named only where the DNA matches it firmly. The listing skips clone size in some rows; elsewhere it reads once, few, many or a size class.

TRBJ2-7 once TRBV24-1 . TGTGCCACCTCTACCTTGGGCAACGAGCAGTACTTC CATSTLGNEQYF
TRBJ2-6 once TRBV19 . TGTGCCAGCCGGGGATCTGGGGCCAACGTCCTGACTTTC CASRGSGANVLTF
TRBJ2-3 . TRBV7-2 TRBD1 TGTGCCACTCTCCGAGGGGGCGGGACGCAGTATTTT CATLRGGGTQYF
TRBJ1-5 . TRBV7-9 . TGTGCCAGCAGCTTCGGGTTTAATCAGCCCCAGCATTTT CASSFGFNQPQHF
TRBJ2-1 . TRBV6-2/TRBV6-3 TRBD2 TGTGCCAGCAGTCAACAAACTAGCGGGAGACTTGAGCAGTTCTTC CASSQQTSGRLEQFF
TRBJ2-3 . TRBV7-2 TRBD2 TGTGCCAGCAGCCCGGGAGGGGTAGCAGATACGCAGTATTTT CASSPGGVADTQYF
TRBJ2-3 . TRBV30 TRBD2 TGTGCCTGGAATAGTCGGCTAGCGGTTTACACAGATACGCAGTATTTT CAWNSRLAVYTDTQYF
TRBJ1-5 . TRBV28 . TGTGCCAGCAGTTCCCTCTTACCCCACGACAGACAGCCCCAGCATTTT CASSSLLPHDRQPQHF
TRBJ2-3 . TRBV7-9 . TGTGCCAGCAGCTTCCGGGAACCCTTCAGCACAGATACGCAGTATTTT CASSFREPFSTDTQYF
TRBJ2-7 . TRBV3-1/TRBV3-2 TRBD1 TGTGCCAGCAGCCAAGCAGGGGGCCACGAGCAGTACTTC CASSQAGGHEQYF
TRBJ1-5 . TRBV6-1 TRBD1 TGTGCCAGCAGTGATCACGCAGGGGGTCTTCAGCCCCAGCATTTT CASSDHAGGLQPQHF
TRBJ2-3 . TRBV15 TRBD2 TGTGCCACCAGCAGTCAGGGCGGGGGGGCCTTTTATACAGATACGCAGTATTTT CATSSQGGGAFYTDTQYF
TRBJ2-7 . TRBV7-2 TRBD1 TGTGCCAGCAGCCCCCGGGACAGGGGCTTCCACGAGCAGTACTTC CASSPRDRGFHEQYF
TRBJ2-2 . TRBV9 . TGTGCCAGCAGCGTAGTGGCGGGGGCGATGAACACCGGGGAGCTGTTTTTT CASSVVAGAMNTGELFF
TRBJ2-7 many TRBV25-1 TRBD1 TGTGCCAGCAGTGACTTCCGGGACAGACCATCCGAGCAGTACTTC CASSDFRDRPSEQYF
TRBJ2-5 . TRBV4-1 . TGCGCCAGCAGCAGGGGATCGGGGGGCGGCCAAGAGACCCAGTACTTC CASSRGSGGGQETQYF
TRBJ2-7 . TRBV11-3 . TGTGCCAGCAGCTTCCCGACCCGGGTGAATAGGTACTTC CASSFPTRVNRYF
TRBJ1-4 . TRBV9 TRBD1 TGTGCCAGCAGCGCCTGGGACAGGGAGGATGAAAAACTGTTTTTT CASSAWDREDEKLFF
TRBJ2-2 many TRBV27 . TGTGCCAGCAGTTTAAGAGGAGTTCTGAACACCGGGGAGCTGTTTTTT CASSLRGVLNTGELFF
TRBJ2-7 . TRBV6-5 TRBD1 TGTGCCAGCAGGCCAGGGACAGGGGGGTTCTACGAGCAGTACTTC CASRPGTGGFYEQYF
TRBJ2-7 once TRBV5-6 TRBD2 TGTGCCAGCAGCTTCACTAGCGGGTTGGACACCTACGAGCAGTACTTC CASSFTSGLDTYEQYF
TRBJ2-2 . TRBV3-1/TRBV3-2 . TGTGCCAGCAGCCAACTGACGGGTCCGAACACCGGGGAGCTGTTTTTT CASSQLTGPNTGELFF
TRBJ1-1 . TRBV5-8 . TGTGCCAGCAGCTTGGCAGGGTTGGTAACTGAAGCTTTCTTT CASSLAGLVTEAFF